Listed below are T cell receptor beta chains from one sample, sequenced in a study of blood T cell repertoires in COVID-19. Some clones are missing from TCRdb's copy, which holds only in-frame ones; the method was immunoSEQ multiplex PCR. The table records 250,000 to 400,000 clones, 90% of them present only once. Sequencing was carried out using peripheral blood. The receptors were gathered from a woman in her twenties or thirties with COVID-19, enrolled during active disease. CDR3s include the opening cysteine and the closing phenylalanine or tryptophan. Fields, in order: D gene, V gene, clone size, J gene, CDR3 DNA, CDR3 protein. The D gene is left open where the match is weak. Size is stated for part of the rows, as once, few or many counts, or as a class when the clone is expanded.

>TRBD1|TRBV29-1|once|TRBJ2-2
TGCAGCGCGGATAACCGAAGCTCAAACAGGGGGCGCGGGGAGCTGTTTTTT
CSADNRSSNRGRGELFF
>-|TRBV18|-|TRBJ2-7
TGTGCCAGCTCACCATGGTTAGCGGTTAGTCAGTACGAGCAGTACTTC
CASSPWLAVSQYEQYF
>TRBD2|TRBV2|-|TRBJ2-3
TGTGCCAGCAGGAAGGGACTACAAACAGATACGCAGTATTTT
CASRKGLQTDTQYF
>TRBD2|TRBV5-4|once|TRBJ2-1
TGTGCCAGCAGCTCCGGACTAGCGGGAGATGGTGAGCAGTTCTTC
CASSSGLAGDGEQFF
>TRBD2|TRBV19|-|TRBJ2-5
TGTGCCAGTAGTATCCCCCAAGCGGGAGAAGAGACCCAGTACTTC
CASSIPQAGEETQYF
>-|TRBV9|many|TRBJ2-3
TGTGCCAGCAGCGGCGGTCAAATCACAGATACGCAGTATTTT
CASSGGQITDTQYF
>TRBD1|TRBV5-1|few|TRBJ1-6
TGCGCCAGCAGCTCGGGGGACAGGGAGTATTCACCCCTCCACTTT
CASSSGDREYSPLHF
>TRBD2|TRBV6-5|once|TRBJ2-1
TGTGCCAGCACCATAGCGGGAGCTTACAATGAGCAGTTCTTC
CASTIAGAYNEQFF
>-|TRBV5-1|-|TRBJ1-1
TGCGCCAGCAGCTTGGCCGGGAGGGGGGACACTGAAGCTTTCTTT
CASSLAGRGDTEAFF
>-|TRBV5-4|-|TRBJ2-3
TGTGCCAGCAGCTTTAGCCCGGGAGCGGGAGATACGCAGTATTTT
CASSFSPGAGDTQYF
>TRBD1|TRBV2|-|TRBJ2-2
TGTGCCAGCAGTGTAGTAAGGACAGGGATTCCCGGGGAGCTGTTTTTT
CASSVVRTGIPGELFF
>TRBD1|TRBV6-5|-|TRBJ2-2
TGTGCCGAGGGGGGACAGGTGGACACCGGGGAGCTGTTTTTT
CAEGGQVDTGELFF
>-|TRBV9|few|TRBJ2-7
TGTGCCAGCAGCGTAGATGAGGGCTACGAGCAGTACTTC
CASSVDEGYEQYF
>TRBD2|TRBV7-9|-|TRBJ2-4
TGTGCCAGCAGCCCGGGACTAGCCGTAGGTACAGCCAAAAACATTCAGTACTTC
CASSPGLAVGTAKNIQYF
>-|TRBV19|-|TRBJ1-2
TGTGCCAGTAGTATAACGGATTCGAGGACCTTC
CASSITDSRTF
>TRBD1|TRBV30|-|TRBJ1-4
TGTGCCTGGAGTAAGGACAGGGATGATGAAAAACTGTTTTTT
CAWSKDRDDEKLFF
>-|TRBV24-1|-|TRBJ1-2
TGTGCCACCAGTGATGGTCGGCAGGCCTATGGCTACACCTTC
CATSDGRQAYGYTF
>-|TRBV19|-|TRBJ1-5
TGTGCCAGTAGCGGGAGGGCGGACAGAAATCAGCCCCAGCATTTT
CASSGRADRNQPQHF